Described below is a single T cell receptor beta chain sequence and its context. What it recognizes is unknown. Produced via immunoSEQ multiplex PCR; TCRdb's table is partial and in-frame only. The data contain some 60,000 clones, 70% to 75% of them seen just once; the ten biggest clones take up approximately 15%. The sample originates from a study of T cell clones after liver transplantation. The wider study: Post-transplant blood was tracked for graft-donor-reactive T cell clones identified in a pre-transplant mixed lymphocyte reaction.

General study results and limits: Rather than being deleted, graft donor-reactive T cells may have moved into the graft. In two subjects, few donor cells limited the measurable donor-reactive repertoire.

The V and J ends lost 3 bases and 7 bases, in that order; junction bases with no gene match: 10. The CDR3 is made up of 15 amino acids. The germline CDR1 and CDR2 sequences are LNHDA and SQIVND (reference sequence). The sequencing here drew on CD4+ T cells from blood, taken before liver transplant. The chain uses TRBV19 and TRBJ1-2, with 8 bases matching TRBD1. The clonotype originates from a human donor who received a liver transplant. In DNA, the CDR3 is TGTGCCAGTAGTATCCCGGGACAGGCCGCCGGTGGCTACACCTTC. It is translated as CASSIPGQAAGGYTF.